This T cell receptor beta chain was captured in a study of T cell clones after liver transplantation. Study information: Third-party-reactive TCRbeta sequences from pre-transplant mixed lymphocyte reactions served as antigen-independent comparators. Timepoints were pre-transplant, pre-withdrawal, and after withdrawal was completed or failed.

TCRdb keeps only in-frame clones here, not all; method: immunoSEQ multiplex PCR. Among 75,000 to 85,000 clones, roughly 80% were seen once, and the ten largest hold roughly 3%. Trimming took 6 bases from V and 2 from J; bases not matched to a gene: 3. Germline-derived CDR1 and CDR2 are MNHEY and SVGAGI. The CDR3 consists of 14 residues. Study-level results: A larger donor-reactive than third-party decline suggested partial antigen-specific deletion.

About this clone: Its target is unknown.

Sequenced material: CD4+ T cells from blood, taken at the 22-month timepoint. The TCR was taken from a human patient who received a liver transplant. The graft donor may be the source of some T cells. J is TRBJ1-3 and V is TRBV6-5, with TRBD1 matching 8 bases. For the CDR3, the DNA is TGTGCCAGCAGCGACAGGGGTCCTGGAAACACCATATATTTT. Translating it yields CASSDRGPGNTIYF.